Below, one T cell receptor beta chain is given with its context. Its antigen is still unknown. The entry originates in a study of cytomegalovirus exposure and HLA in healthy donors. Study-level points and caveats: Under in vitro conditions, a few CMV-associated chains were confirmed as specific for CMV antigens.

The germline V gene has CDR1 MDHEN and CDR2 SYDVKM. After removal of 7 bases from V and 4 bases from J, the junction contained 14 bases not matched to a gene. The CDR3 is 17 residues long. Libraries were prepared by immunoSEQ multiplex PCR; TCRdb keeps only in-frame clonotypes and omits some of them. The table records under 200,000 clones, about nine tenths of them present only once. The chain carries TRBV28 and TRBJ2-3, with 10 bases identical to TRBD2. This TCR came from a man between 18 and 35 years old in good health and CMV-seropositive. Specimen: PBMCs. DNA for the CDR3: TGTGCCAGCACCCACCCAGCGGGAGGGCCCTCCGCAGATACGCAGTATTTT. It encodes CASTHPAGGPSADTQYF.